This section outlines one T cell receptor beta chain sequence together with its context. Its specific antigen is unknown. Base qualities were left out, and no much larger clone turns up one base away. The sample is drawn from a study of CD4 T cells in relation to SARS-CoV-2 and coronaviruses (dated by TCRdb to the early 2020s). At the level of the whole study: In the ViraFEST assay, PBMCs were grown with antigen for nine to eleven days, and TCR beta CDR3s were then sequenced to identify antigen-specific clonal expansions. The negative reference condition was either a culture with an HIV-1 Nef peptide pool or a culture with no peptide. Shared crossreactive spike epitopes were mapped to their HLA restriction using patient-derived lymphoblastoid cell lines. At the level of individual TCR clonotypes, the study evaluated whether memory CD4+ T cells crossreact between the spike proteins of SARS-CoV-2 and those of common cold coronaviruses. The Adaptive Biotechnologies TCR-sequencing kit was used for samples from three pre-COVID donors and for the naive versus memory experiments, whereas the other data were Illumina-based. A different, Illumina-based TCR-beta assay was used to sequence expansion assays from other donors in the study.

The method was the immunoSEQ multiplex PCR assay. The source study handled its data this way. Preprocessing removed nonproductive sequences and CDR3s not starting with C, not ending with F or W, or shorter than 7 amino acids. Antigen-specific clonotypes were called with the MANAFEST web app, based on expansion relative to reference and other culture wells. A clone was considered positive if significant expansion relative to the reference culture was observed in 2 of 3 replicate wells at an FDR below 0.05. A further requirement for positive clones was significant expansion compared with all other tandem wells, along with an odds ratio above 5. CDR3 homology was quantified as pairwise Levenshtein distance, calculated with the stringdist R package after three terminal residues were trimmed from each end. Entries here come from immuneACCESS through TCRdb and include only in-frame sequences with V and J called. Some clones fail to appear in such tables; in the studies checked, an unresolved V gene covers under half of the shortfall, and the cause of the remainder is unknown. D and trimming come from the DNA, and the V and J calls and clone size come from that table. For this sample there are about 26,000 clones; under 80% appear just once. 10% of the sample is held by the ten biggest clonotypes.

CD4+ T cells from unexposed donors were collected before the COVID-19 pandemic (2011-2018). The EasySep CD4+ T cell isolation kit was used to isolate CD4+ T cells once the cultures had run for ten to eleven days. As cell numbers permitted, CD4+ T cells from unexposed donors were tested for reactivity to SARS-CoV-2 S and N and to four common cold coronavirus spike pools. Each well held some 1.9 million PBMCs cultured in IMDM containing roughly 5% human AB serum and approximately 9.6 IU/ml IL-2. Half of the culture medium was replaced with fresh IL-2-containing medium on days 3 and 7. Triplicate replicate wells were generally used for each peptide culture condition. The leukapheresis product for the unexposed donors was obtained through commercial purchase. Ficoll-Paque PLUS gradient centrifugation was used to isolate PBMCs from leukapheresis product or whole blood. PBMCs were either cryopreserved at -140 degrees C or used fresh in the expansion assay. The QIAamp Micro DNA Kit was used to extract genomic DNA from the CD4+ T cells.

Broad study findings and their caveats: Crossreactive clones showed significantly weaker SARS-CoV-2-driven expansion than monoreactive clones, consistent with antigenic imprinting. In about 60% of donors, memory CD4+ clonotypes turned up that crossrecognized SARS-CoV-2 and at least one common cold coronavirus spike. Because the crossreactivity analysis focused on spike protein, crossreactivity against other viral proteins was not assessed. The study was constrained by small numbers of patients and of tested TCRs. Pre-pandemic and post-infection samples were not both contributed by any donor, so tracing of the source of pre-existing responses was limited.

Compared with germline, V lacks 4 bases and J lacks 9 bases; bases without a gene match: 7. Measured from the cysteine to the phenylalanine, the CDR3 is 14 residues long. Left in the record is the CDR3 DNA by itself, 42 bases read in frame from the first base. CDR1 and CDR2 (SGHKS, YYEKEE) derive from the germline V gene (reference sequence). This chain is built from TRBV5-5 and TRBJ1-6, and 7 junctional nucleotides match TRBD1. The TCR sequence derives from a human donor in good health. Sequencing input: CD4+ T cells from PBMCs, cultured in vitro. The nucleotide sequence is TGTGCCAGCAGCCCGACAGGGTACGGTTCACCCCTCCACTTT. Its protein product is CASSPTGYGSPLHF. The full variable domain, completed from the reference TRBV5-5 and TRBJ1-6 proteins outside the CDR3, reads DAGVTQSPTHLIKTRGQQVTLRCSPISGHKSVSWYQQVLGQGPQFIFQYYEKEERGRGNFPDRFSARQFPNYSSELNVNALLLGDSALYLCASSPTGYGSPLHFGNGTRLTVT.